This T cell receptor beta chain was found in a study of blood T cell repertoires in COVID-19. Looked up from germline, CDR1 is SGDLS and CDR2 is YYNGEE. The CDR3 is 16 residues long. V was cut by 0 bases and J by 2 bases, with 12 bases left in between. In the authors' methods: Researchers report that nucleated cell counts were estimated from reference gene primer amplification. Profiled with immunoSEQ multiplex PCR; TCRdb holds only in-frame clones, not every one. Clone size and the V and J calls come from that table; the DNA yielded D and trimming. The repertoire has about 230,000 clones, approximately 89% of them found once; the top ten carry approximately 3.7%. The table lists this clone with a count of one. Study members were between about 18 and 100 years old and lived in roughly 24 US regions.

The receptor was derived from a woman in her 30s who had been exposed to COVID-19. Sequencing was done on a sample of PBMCs or T cells enriched from blood (not recorded which). V is TRBV9 and J is TRBJ1-3; no clear D gene. CDR3 nucleotides: TGTGCCAGCAGCGTAGGACATCAGGTAGCTGGAAACACCATATATTTT. It codes for CASSVGHQVAGNTIYF.